What follows are 9 T cell receptor beta chains derived from one specimen sequenced in a study of control samples from healthy donors and cancer patients. Profiling relied on immunoSEQ multiplex PCR, and the TCRdb table lists in-frame clones only, not all of them. The table lists over 100,000 clones, around 88% of them singletons. Sequencing was carried out using blood. Receptors originate from a man aged 35-49 years in good health.

The V and J genes are TRBV19 and TRBJ1-6, with 7 bases matching TRBD1. The CDR3 sequence is 15 residues long. Germline CDR1 reads LNHDA; CDR2 reads SQIVND (reference sequence). After removal of 6 bases from V and 5 bases from J, the junction contained 7 bases not matched to a gene. The CDR3 coding sequence is TGTGCCAGTAGACCCGGACAGGCGAATAATTCACCCCTCCACTTT. This sequence encodes CASRPGQANNSPLHF.

The V call is TRBV10-2, the J call TRBJ1-2; D is undetermined. The germline V and J ends were trimmed by 0 bases and 5 bases, with 7 bases remaining between them. CDR1 is WSHSY, CDR2 SAAADI, per germline. This CDR3 comprises 13 residues. CDR3 residues: CASSESAVYGYTF. The CDR3 nucleotides are TGCGCCAGCAGTGAGTCTGCCGTGTATGGCTACACCTTC.

This rearrangement joins TRBV6-4 to TRBJ1-6, with TRBD1 identical over 7 bases. This CDR3 spans 13 amino acids. J gave up 9 bases and V 4 bases, and 3 bases lay outside the gene matches. Germline values: CDR1 MRHNA, CDR2 SNTAGT. CDR3 DNA: TGTGCCAGCAGTGCTCAGGGGGGTTCACCCCTCCACTTT. Translating it yields CASSAQGGSPLHF.

The V and J genes are TRBV10-2 and TRBJ1-6; D gene ambiguous. Trimming left V 0 bases short and J 3 bases short, with 12 bases between. The CDR3 covers 17 residues. CDR1 is WSHSY, CDR2 SAAADI, per germline. The CDR3 loop reads CASSESFLENYNSPLHF. DNA for the CDR3: TGCGCCAGCAGTGAGTCTTTTTTAGAGAACTATAATTCACCCCTCCACTTT.

The chain combines TRBV6-5 with TRBJ1-1; no firm D call. V dropped 0 bases and J dropped 0 bases, with 8 bases sitting between them. The V gene's germline CDR1 is MNHEY and CDR2 SVGAGI. The CDR3 has 15 residues. CDR3 coding DNA: TGTGCCAGCAGTTACTCGAGACATTTGAACACTGAAGCTTTCTTT. It yields the protein CASSYSRHLNTEAFF.

In this sample, this clone turned up once. The rearrangement links TRBV2 to TRBJ2-7; 11 bases are a match to TRBD2. The V gene's germline CDR1 is SNHLY and CDR2 FYNNEI. CDR3 length: 15 amino acids. V trimming: 5 bases; J trimming: 5 bases; junction bases outside the gene matches: 8. CDR3 coding DNA: TGTGCCAGCAGTCCGCCTAGCGGGGGGTTCCACGAGCAGTACTTC. Protein product: CASSPPSGGFHEQYF.

The chain uses TRBV7-8 and TRBJ1-2; 8 nucleotides match TRBD1. Germline V CDR1 and CDR2: SGHVS, FQNEAQ. CDR3 size: 15 residues. Trimming removed 2 bases from V and 4 bases from J; junction bases left unmatched: 6. CDR3 sequence (DNA): TGTGCCAGCAGCTTATCTGCAGGGGGCTTCTATGGCTACACCTTC. Translating it yields CASSLSAGGFYGYTF. Complete variable domain (other parts from reference TRBV7-8 and TRBJ1-2): GAGVSQSPRYKVAKRGQDVALRCDPISGHVSLFWYQQALGQGPEFLTYFQNEAQLDKSGLPSDRFFAERPEGSVSTLKIQRTQQEDSAVYLCASSLSAGGFYGYTFGSGTRLTVV.

J is TRBJ2-7 and V is TRBV19; maybe TRBD1 (5 bases). Germline CDR1 LNHDA, CDR2 SQIVND (reference sequence). The CDR3 extends over 13 amino acids. The V and J ends lost 3 bases and 5 bases respectively, with 11 bases between them. This CDR3 reads CASSMGLLDEQYF. DNA for the CDR3: TGTGCCAGTAGTATGGGGCTCCTGGACGAGCAGTACTTC. Supplemented by reference TRBV19 and TRBJ2-7, the full variable domain reads DGGITQSPKYLFRKEGQNVTLSCEQNLNHDAMYWYRQDPGQGLRLIYYSQIVNDFQKGDIAEGYSVSREKKESFPLTVTSAQKNPTAFYLCASSMGLLDEQYFGPGTRLTVT.

The V gene is TRBV19, the J gene TRBJ1-4; 9 bases line up with TRBD1. The V and J ends lost 5 bases and 8 bases, in that order; junction bases with no gene match: 9. This CDR3 comprises 15 residues. The germline V gene encodes CDR1 LNHDA and CDR2 SQIVND (reference sequence). The CDR3 coding sequence is TGTGCCAGTAGTCGCCCGGGACAGGGAGAGGAAAAACTGTTTTTT. Translating it yields CASSRPGQGEEKLFF.